This TCR beta chain was documented in a study of cytomegalovirus exposure and HLA in healthy donors. The study ran its PCR with 60 Vbeta and 13 Jbeta primers. Here immunoSEQ multiplex PCR was the method, and the copy in TCRdb shows in-frame clones only, minus some. The data contain some 140,000 clones, around 79% of them singletons. The V and J ends lost 7 bases and 5 bases, in that order; junction bases with no gene match: 9. CDR3 length: 14 amino acids. Germline V gives CDR1 SGHDT, CDR2 YYEEEE. Study-wide findings and caveats: Indistinguishability led to the exclusion of some V segments, TRBV6-2 and TRBV6-3 included.

As regards this clone: What it recognizes is unknown.

The sequence derives from a female donor in good health and CMV-seronegative. The sample taken for sequencing was PBMCs. The chain carries TRBV5-6 and TRBJ2-5, with 9 bases lining up with TRBD2. The CDR3 is CASLGLAQGETQYF. CDR3 coding DNA: TGTGCCAGCTTAGGACTAGCGCAAGGGGAGACCCAGTACTTC.